The 21 T cell receptor beta chains reported below all come from one sample, sequenced in a study of T cells in Graves' hyperthyroidism and ophthalmopathy. RNA transcripts were the template for amplifying TCR beta CDR3 regions. HTBI primers were the set used in a first-round RT-PCR of the TCR CDR3. TCRdb called the multiplex PCR reads again in MiXCR, with one record for every CDR3 protein. This sample has hundreds of thousands of distinct CDR3 sequences, with roughly 15% found just once. What was sequenced was blood. These receptors all stem from a woman between 18 and 29 years old with Graves' ophthalmopathy.

This clonotype was observed a few times. V usage is TRBV27 and J usage is TRBJ1-2, with D hard to call. The ends were cut back, 3 bases at V and 6 bases at J, with 11 bases in the middle. This CDR3 contains 13 residues. Germline V gene lookup returns CDR1 MNHEY and CDR2 SMNVEV (reference sequence). CDR3 region: CASSLSPVHGYTF. DNA for the CDR3: TGTGCCAGCAGTTTGTCACCGGTACATGGCTACACCTTC.

This clonotype was detected only a few times. V is TRBV3-1 and J is TRBJ1-4; D gene ambiguous. Trimming took 2 bases from V and 6 from J, leaving 10 bases between them. CDR1 is LGHDT and CDR2 is YNNKEL in the germline V gene (reference sequence). The CDR3 totals 14 residues. The CDR3 spells CASSQYGRDEKLFF. For the CDR3, the DNA is TGTGCCAGCAGCCAATACGGACGGGATGAAAAACTGTTTTTT.

This clonotype was seen only a few times. CDR3 loop: CASSPTGTGEKLFF. CDR3 coding DNA: TGTGCCAGCTCACCAACGGGGACGGGAGAAAAACTGTTTTTT. The V and J genes are TRBV18 and TRBJ1-4; tentative D call: TRBD1 (5 bases). V lost 2 bases, J lost 8 bases, and 12 bases lay in between. The CDR3 sequence is 14 residues long. The germline CDR1 and CDR2 sequences are KGHSH and LQKENI.

Concerning this clonotype: Just one base apart from a much larger clone, this may be a read error. The V gene is TRBV6-1, the J gene TRBJ1-5; 7 bases align to TRBD1. Germline CDR1 is MNHNS and CDR2 is SASEGT. V trimming: 4 bases; J trimming: 4 bases; junction bases outside the gene matches: 1. CDR3 size: 13 residues. CDR3 amino acids: CASSARGNQPQHF. As DNA, the CDR3 is TGTGCCAGCAGTGCCAGGGGGAATCAGCCCCAGCATTTT.

This clonotype was counted at least ten times. This chain connects TRBV20-1 to TRBJ2-7, with D perhaps matching TRBD1 (8 bases). Germline-derived CDR1 and CDR2 are DFQATT and SNEGSKA (reference sequence). The V end was cut by 5 bases, the J end by 6 bases, with 23 bases between. The CDR3 covers 15 residues. The DNA of the CDR3 is TGCAGTGCTGCCGGGGGGACAGGTAAACTCAGCGAGCAGTACTTC. This gives the protein CSAAGGTGKLSEQYF.

This clonotype was observed many times. V usage is TRBV7-9 and J usage is TRBJ1-6; a possible D gene is TRBD1 (5 bases). V lost 4 bases and J lost 5, with 21 bases in between. The CDR3 is made up of 18 amino acids. CDR1 and CDR2 (germline): SEHNR, FQNEAQ (reference sequence). The CDR3 is CASSSDGGAGLHNSPLHF. The CDR3 nucleotides are TGTGCCAGCAGCTCAGACGGTGGTGCAGGGTTGCATAATTCACCCCTCCACTTT. The full variable domain, in which reference TRBV7-9 and TRBJ1-6 provide the parts outside the CDR3, is DTGVSQNPRHKITKRGQNVTFRCDPISEHNRLYWYRQTLGQGPEFLTYFQNEAQLEKSRLLSDRFSAERPKGSFSTLEIQRTEQGDSAMYLCASSSDGGAGLHNSPLHFGNGTRLTVT.

This clonotype was recorded at least ten times. Written as DNA, the CDR3 is TGTGCCTGGACCGTCTGGGGGATCGCTGAAGCTTTCTTT. Amino acid sequence: CAWTVWGIAEAFF. The J gene is TRBJ1-1, the V gene TRBV30; D perhaps matches TRBD1 (5 bases). Trimming took off 4 bases at V and 6 bases at J, with 15 bases between the two ends. The CDR3 runs to 13 residues. CDR1 is GTSNPN and CDR2 is SVGIG in the germline V gene (reference sequence).

In its sample, this clonotype was seen a few times. This chain uses TRBV10-3 with TRBJ2-2; D may match TRBD1 or TRBD2 (6 bases each). There are 14 residues in the CDR3. The germline CDR1 and CDR2 sequences are ENHRY and SYGVKD. V lost 7 bases to trimming and J lost 0 bases, with 9 bases between them. The CDR3 protein is CAIKGEANTGELFF. The CDR3 DNA sequence: TGTGCCATCAAGGGGGAGGCGAACACCGGGGAGCTGTTTTTT.

This clonotype has at least ten counts. The chain employs TRBV7-2 and TRBJ2-6; 9 nucleotides align to TRBD1. The CDR3 length is 18 residues. Germline V lookup: CDR1 SGHTA, CDR2 FQGNSA. V lost 5 bases to trimming and J lost 0 bases; unmatched junction nucleotides: 8. CDR3 loop: CASSPRTGDPSGANVLTF. The CDR3 DNA is TGTGCCAGCAGCCCTCGGACAGGGGACCCCTCTGGGGCCAACGTCCTGACTTTC.

Concerning this clonotype: A much more abundant neighbour one base away suggests this may be a read error. The J gene is TRBJ2-7, the V gene TRBV7-2, with D tentatively TRBD1 or TRBD2 (5 bases each). Germline V CDR1 and CDR2: SGHTA, FQGNSA. The V end lost 5 bases, the J end lost 1 base, and 21 bases lay between the germline ends. CDR3 length: 17 amino acids. The CDR3 DNA follows: TGTGCCAGCAGCCGGCGGCCTGGGACGGGGATTTCCTACGAGCAGTACTTC. This sequence encodes CASSRRPGTGISYEQYF.

This chain joins TRBV6-1 and TRBJ1-2; 7 positions match TRBD1. The CDR3 has 16 amino acids. CDR1 is MNHNS and CDR2 is SASEGT in the germline V gene. V was pared by 0 bases and J by 3 bases, with 7 bases of the junction left unmatched. CDR3 coding DNA: TGTGCCAGCAGTGAAGCGCAAGGAGGGGGCTACTATGGCTACACCTTC. It is translated as CASSEAQGGGYYGYTF.

V is TRBV29-1 and J is TRBJ2-7, with 9 bases that match TRBD1. Germline-derived CDR1 and CDR2 are SQVTM and ANQGSEA. This CDR3 is built from 13 residues. Trimming took 1 base from V and 6 from J; bases not matched to a gene: 4. In DNA, the CDR3 is TGCAGCGTTGAAGGGAGGACAGGGGCCGAGCAGTACTTC. It is translated as CSVEGRTGAEQYF.

This chain uses TRBV30 with TRBJ1-5; D may be TRBD1 (5 bases). There are 14 residues in the CDR3. V shed 2 bases and J shed 0 bases, with 8 bases lying between them. Per germline, CDR1 GTSNPN and CDR2 SVGIG (reference sequence). The CDR3 DNA reads as TGTGCCTGGAGTTCCGACAGTAGCAATCAGCCCCAGCATTTT. Protein product: CAWSSDSSNQPQHF.

This clonotype has at least ten counts. The chain carries TRBV2 and TRBJ2-3, with D possibly matching TRBD2 (6 bases). From germline, CDR1 is SNHLY and CDR2 FYNNEI. The CDR3 runs to 15 residues. V was shortened by 4 bases and J by 4 bases, with 15 bases between the two germline ends. CDR3 protein: CASSGRLAWSDTQYF. DNA of the CDR3: TGTGCCAGCAGTGGGAGGCTAGCGTGGTCAGATACGCAGTATTTT.

The V call is TRBV2, the J call TRBJ2-7, with TRBD1 matching over 12 bases. Germline CDR1 SNHLY, CDR2 FYNNEI. Trimming took 4 bases from V and 5 from J; bases not matched to a gene: 6. This CDR3 region has 15 residues. The CDR3 region is CASSGSGTGGDEQYF. The CDR3 DNA sequence: TGTGCCAGCAGTGGCTCCGGGACAGGGGGCGACGAGCAGTACTTC.

This clonotype was observed at least ten times. This rearrangement joins TRBV3-1 to TRBJ1-2, with unresolved D. The CDR3 has 14 amino acids. CDR1 LGHDT and CDR2 YNNKEL come from the germline V gene (reference sequence). Trimming took 4 bases from V and 4 from J, leaving 13 bases between them. CDR3 sequence: CASSPEVPGYGYTF. The CDR3 DNA reads as TGTGCCAGCAGCCCTGAGGTGCCAGGCTATGGCTACACCTTC. Looking up the rest from reference TRBV3-1 and TRBJ1-2 gives the full variable domain: DTAVSQTPKYLVTQMGNDKSIKCEQNLGHDTMYWYKQDSKKFLKIMFSYNNKELIINETVPNRFSPKSPDKAHLNLHINSLELGDSAVYFCASSPEVPGYGYTFGSGTRLTVV.

This clonotype occurred a few times. The chain carries TRBV25-1 and TRBJ1-2; 12 bases align to TRBD1. V lost 4 bases, J lost 3 bases, and 12 bases stayed unmatched. CDR1 and CDR2 (germline): MGHDK, SYGVNS. The length of the CDR3 is 18 residues. CDR3 nucleotide sequence: TGTGCCAGCAGTGCCGCCGGGACAGGGGGCTCGTCCGACTATGGCTACACCTTC. Amino acid sequence: CASSAAGTGGSSDYGYTF.

The chain recombines TRBV27 with TRBJ1-5; D gene unclear. The germline V gene encodes CDR1 MNHEY and CDR2 SMNVEV (reference sequence). Trimming cost V 6 bases and J 6 bases, with 15 bases left between them. The CDR3 sequence is 14 residues long. CDR3 protein: CASRRTGVFQPQHF. CDR3 bases: TGTGCCAGCAGGAGGACGGGAGTGTTTCAGCCCCAGCATTTT.

This rearrangement joins TRBV20-1 to TRBJ1-5; maybe TRBD1 (6 bases). The CDR3 sequence is 16 residues long. CDR1 and CDR2 (germline): DFQATT, SNEGSKA (reference sequence). V was cut by 2 bases and J by 0 bases, with 14 bases left in between. The CDR3 loop is CSARLRTEYSNQPQHF. In DNA, the CDR3 is TGCAGTGCTAGACTTCGGACAGAGTATAGCAATCAGCCCCAGCATTTT.

Points on this clonotype: Possible read error: a much larger clone is one base away. Written as DNA, the CDR3 is TGCGCCAGCAGCTCGGCCACCATTGGTGAGCAGTTCTTC. Protein product: CASSSATIGEQFF. The chain combines TRBV5-1 with TRBJ2-1; no definite D call. The CDR3 covers 13 residues. V lost 3 bases, J lost 9 bases, and 13 bases lay in between. Germline loops: CDR1 SGHRS, CDR2 YFSETQ.

This clonotype was detected ten times or more. This chain connects TRBV18 to TRBJ2-7; 8 bases match TRBD2. V lost 3 bases and J lost 0; bases outside the gene matches: 4. The CDR3 is made up of 15 amino acids. Germline V lookup: CDR1 KGHSH, CDR2 LQKENI. CDR3 DNA sequence: TGTGCCAGCTCACCTTTAGCGGGGCCCTCCTACGAGCAGTACTTC. This codes for CASSPLAGPSYEQYF.